These 13 T cell receptor beta chains came from one sample sequenced in a study of blood T cell repertoires in COVID-19. TCRdb's copy holds only in-frame clones and misses some; the assay was immunoSEQ multiplex PCR. The table has 200,000 to 250,000 clones, roughly 86% seen once. The sequenced material came from PBMCs or T cells enriched from blood (not recorded which). These receptors were collected from a woman in her forties or fifties who had recovered from COVID-19.

The CDR3 bases are TGTGCCAGTAGTATAAGATTGGGGACAGGATCCGCCAAAAACATTCAGTACTTC. It codes for CASSIRLGTGSAKNIQYF. This chain uses TRBV19 with TRBJ2-4, with 8 bases that match TRBD1. The CDR3 loop spans 18 amino acids. Germline V gene data show CDR1 as LNHDA and CDR2 as SQIVND (reference sequence). The J segment lost 1 base and the V segment lost 2 bases, leaving 10 bases of the junction unmatched.

The chain uses TRBV5-8 and TRBJ1-3; D may be TRBD1 (5 bases). The CDR3 is 14 amino acids. The V and J ends lost 2 bases and 2 bases respectively, with 8 bases between them. Germline V lookup: CDR1 SGHTS, CDR2 YDEGEE. CDR3 protein: CASSFGGAGNTIYF. DNA of the CDR3: TGTGCCAGCAGCTTCGGAGGGGCTGGAAACACCATATATTTT. Complete variable domain (other parts from reference TRBV5-8 and TRBJ1-3): EAGVTQSPTHLIKTRGQQATLRCSPISGHTSVYWYQQALGLGLQFLLWYDEGEERNRGNFPPRFSGRQFPNYSSELNVNALELEDSALYLCASSFGGAGNTIYFGEGSWLTVV.

The chain uses TRBV5-4 and TRBJ2-3; 12 nucleotides line up with TRBD2. V dropped 4 bases and J dropped 0; count of bases not matched to a gene: 6. CDR1 is SGHNT, CDR2 YYREEE, per germline (reference sequence). This CDR3 comprises 17 residues. In DNA form, the CDR3 reads TGTGCCAGCAGCAGAACCGGGACTAGCGGGAGCACAGATACGCAGTATTTT. Protein product: CASSRTGTSGSTDTQYF.

CDR3 DNA: TGTGCCAGCAGTCCAACCCCCACAGCAACGTTAGCCAAAAACATTCAGTACTTC. Its protein is CASSPTPTATLAKNIQYF. The chain carries TRBV6-6 and TRBJ2-4; D is ambiguous. The CDR3 is made up of 18 amino acids. V lost 5 bases, J lost 0 bases, and 20 bases lay in between. Germline CDR1 reads MNHNY; CDR2 reads SVGAGI (reference sequence).

This clone was seen a single time. The chain employs TRBV12-3 or TRBV12-4 and TRBJ1-4; 7 bases are shared with TRBD1. The CDR3 totals 13 residues. Losses at the gene ends were 2 bases for V and 7 bases for J; bases not matched to a gene: 1. CDR3 in amino acids: CASSLYRGEKLFF. The CDR3 bases are TGTGCCAGCAGTTTATACAGGGGTGAAAAACTGTTTTTT.

This chain connects TRBV15 to TRBJ1-3, with D uncertain. Trimming pared 2 bases from V and 0 bases from J, leaving 5 bases between. The CDR3 is 14 amino acids. Germline assignment: CDR1 LNHNV and CDR2 YYDKDF (reference sequence). CDR3 DNA sequence: TGTGCCACCAGCAGACAGGCCTCTGGAAACACCATATATTTT. Protein product: CATSRQASGNTIYF.

This clone appeared a single time. The genes are TRBV27 and TRBJ1-5; TRBD1 is a possible D gene (5 bases). Germline CDR1 reads MNHEY; CDR2 reads SMNVEV (reference sequence). There are 13 residues in the CDR3. V gave up 4 bases and J gave up 4 bases, with 8 bases separating them. Written as DNA, the CDR3 is TGTGCCAGCAGTTGGGGGGGGAATCAGCCCCAGCATTTT. It codes for CASSWGGNQPQHF.

The genes are TRBV2 and TRBJ2-7; D perhaps matches TRBD1 (5 bases). The V and J ends lost 7 bases and 3 bases respectively, with 10 bases between them. CDR1 is SNHLY and CDR2 is FYNNEI in the germline V gene. The CDR3 covers 12 residues. The CDR3: CASNEDNYEQYF. CDR3 sequence (DNA): TGTGCCAGCAACGAGGACAACTACGAGCAGTACTTC.

This chain connects TRBV28 to TRBJ1-2; 8 nucleotides line up with TRBD1. CDR3 size: 13 residues. V was clipped by 4 bases and J by 8 bases; unmatched bases: 6. Per the germline V gene, CDR1 is MDHEN and CDR2 is SYDVKM. Written as DNA, the CDR3 is TGTGCCAGCAGTTCCGGACAGGGTCGGGGCTACACCTTC. Its protein is CASSSGQGRGYTF.

This clone appeared once. V and J are TRBV23-1 and TRBJ1-1; perhaps TRBD1 as D (6 bases). TRBV23-1 is marked as an open reading frame, function uncertain. The V gene lost 3 bases and the J gene lost 1 base, with 15 bases spanning the gap. The CDR3 loop spans 16 amino acids. The CDR3 nucleotides are TGCGCCAGCAGTCAGGGGACAACTTTTAGGAACACTGAAGCTTTCTTT. Its translation is CASSQGTTFRNTEAFF.

The gene calls are TRBV19 and TRBJ1-4, with TRBD1 as a possible D gene (6 bases). Germline values: CDR1 LNHDA, CDR2 SQIVND (reference sequence). The CDR3 is 16 residues long. V dropped 1 base and J dropped 6 bases, with 15 bases sitting between them. The CDR3, as DNA: TGTGCCAGTAGTATAGTGGTTCTCAAGGGGGATGAAAAACTGTTTTTT. Protein: CASSIVVLKGDEKLFF.

J is TRBJ1-5 and V is TRBV18; no clear D gene. This CDR3 region has 13 residues. The ends were cut back, 2 bases at V and 6 bases at J, with 8 bases in the middle. Germline CDR1 is KGHSH and CDR2 is LQKENI. The CDR3 spells CASSPEEAQPQHF. In DNA form, the CDR3 reads TGTGCCAGCTCACCAGAGGAGGCTCAGCCCCAGCATTTT. Full variable domain (rest looked up from reference TRBV18 and TRBJ1-5): NAGVMQNPRHLVRRRGQEARLRCSPMKGHSHVYWYRQLPEEGLKFMVYLQKENIIDESGMPKERFSAEFPKEGPSILRIQQVVRGDSAAYFCASSPEEAQPQHFGDGTRLSIL.

The chain couples TRBV19 to TRBJ2-7, with 9 bases matching TRBD2. With V trimmed by 3 bases and J by 5 bases, 5 bases remained unmatched. The CDR3 is 14 residues long. Looked up from germline, CDR1 is LNHDA and CDR2 is SQIVND (reference sequence). DNA for the CDR3: TGTGCCAGTAGTATTGCGGGAGGGCGCGACGAGCAGTACTTC. Amino acids: CASSIAGGRDEQYF.